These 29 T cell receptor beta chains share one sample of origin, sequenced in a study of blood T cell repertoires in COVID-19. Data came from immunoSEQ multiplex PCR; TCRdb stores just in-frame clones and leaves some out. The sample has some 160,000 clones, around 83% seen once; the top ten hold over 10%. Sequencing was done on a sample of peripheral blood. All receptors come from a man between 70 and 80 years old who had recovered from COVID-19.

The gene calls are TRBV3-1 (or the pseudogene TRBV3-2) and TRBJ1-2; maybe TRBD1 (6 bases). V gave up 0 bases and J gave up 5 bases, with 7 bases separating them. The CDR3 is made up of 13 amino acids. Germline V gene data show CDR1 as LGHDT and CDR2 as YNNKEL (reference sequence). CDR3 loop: CASSQDQGYGYTF. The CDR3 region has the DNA TGTGCCAGCAGCCAAGATCAGGGGTATGGCTACACCTTC.

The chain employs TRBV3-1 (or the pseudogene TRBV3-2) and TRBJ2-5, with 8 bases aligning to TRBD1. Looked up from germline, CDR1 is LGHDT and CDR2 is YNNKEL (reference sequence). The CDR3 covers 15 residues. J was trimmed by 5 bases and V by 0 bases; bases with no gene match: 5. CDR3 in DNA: TGTGCCAGCAGCCAAGACAGGGGGCGTACCGAGACCCAGTACTTC. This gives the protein CASSQDRGRTETQYF.

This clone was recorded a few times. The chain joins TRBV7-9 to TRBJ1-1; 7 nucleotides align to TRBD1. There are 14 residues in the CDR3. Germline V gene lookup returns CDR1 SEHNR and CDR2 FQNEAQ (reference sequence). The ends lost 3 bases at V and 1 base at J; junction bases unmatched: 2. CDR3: CASSLDRRNTEAFF. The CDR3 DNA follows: TGTGCCAGCAGCTTGGACAGGCGGAACACTGAAGCTTTCTTT.

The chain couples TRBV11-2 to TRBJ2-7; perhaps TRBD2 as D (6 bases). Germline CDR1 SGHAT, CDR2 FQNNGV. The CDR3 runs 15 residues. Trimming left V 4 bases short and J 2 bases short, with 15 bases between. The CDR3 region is CASSSLTGRTYEQYF. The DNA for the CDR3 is TGTGCCAGCAGCTCCTTAACGGGGAGGACCTACGAGCAGTACTTC.

The CDR3 region is CASSLGGRFEKLFF. The CDR3 DNA follows: TGTGCCAGCAGCTTAGGGGGGAGGTTTGAAAAACTGTTTTTT. This chain uses TRBV7-9 with TRBJ1-4; weak D call: TRBD1 (5 bases). V shed 1 base and J shed 7 bases, with 10 bases lying between them. Germline V CDR1 and CDR2: SEHNR, FQNEAQ (reference sequence). The CDR3 covers 14 residues.

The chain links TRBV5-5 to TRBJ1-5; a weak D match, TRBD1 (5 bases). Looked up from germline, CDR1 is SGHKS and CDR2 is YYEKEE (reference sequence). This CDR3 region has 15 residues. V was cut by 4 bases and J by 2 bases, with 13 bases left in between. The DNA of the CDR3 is TGTGCCAGCAGCCGAGAAGACAGAGGCAATCAGCCCCAGCATTTT. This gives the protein CASSREDRGNQPQHF. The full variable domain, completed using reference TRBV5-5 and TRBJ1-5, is DAGVTQSPTHLIKTRGQQVTLRCSPISGHKSVSWYQQVLGQGPQFIFQYYEKEERGRGNFPDRFSARQFPNYSSELNVNALLLGDSALYLCASSREDRGNQPQHFGDGTRLSIL.

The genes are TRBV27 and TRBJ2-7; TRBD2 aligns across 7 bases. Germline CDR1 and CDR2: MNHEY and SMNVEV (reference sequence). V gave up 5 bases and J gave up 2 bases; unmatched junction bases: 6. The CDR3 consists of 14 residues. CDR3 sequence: CASSPLAGAYEQYF. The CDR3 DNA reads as TGTGCCAGCAGTCCCCTCGCGGGAGCCTACGAGCAGTACTTC.

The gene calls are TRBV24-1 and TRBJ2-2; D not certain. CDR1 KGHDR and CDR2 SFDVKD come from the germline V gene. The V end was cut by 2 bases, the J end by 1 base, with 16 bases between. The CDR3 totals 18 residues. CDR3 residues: CATSDSDISLRNTGELFF. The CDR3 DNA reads TGTGCCACCAGTGATTCCGACATCTCCCTACGGAACACCGGGGAGCTGTTTTTT.

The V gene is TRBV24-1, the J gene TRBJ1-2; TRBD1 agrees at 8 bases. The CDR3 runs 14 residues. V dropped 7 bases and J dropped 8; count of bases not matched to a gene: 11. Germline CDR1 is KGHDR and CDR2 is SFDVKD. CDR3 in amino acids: CATSRTGIAAGYTF. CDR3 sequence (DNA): TGTGCCACCAGCCGGACAGGGATAGCCGCCGGCTACACCTTC.

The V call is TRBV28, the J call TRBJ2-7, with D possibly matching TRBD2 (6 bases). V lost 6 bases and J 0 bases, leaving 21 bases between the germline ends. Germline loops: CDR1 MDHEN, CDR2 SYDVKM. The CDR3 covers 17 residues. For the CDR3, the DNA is TGTGCCAGCAGCTACCCTCTCGGTAGCGGAGCCTCCTACGAGCAGTACTTC. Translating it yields CASSYPLGSGASYEQYF.

CDR3 nucleotides: TGTGCCAGCAGCTTAAAGTCGCCTGGTTCGGTGGACACTGAAGCTTTCTTT. It is translated as CASSLKSPGSVDTEAFF. The chain employs TRBV7-9 and TRBJ1-1; D gene uncertain. Trimming took 2 bases from V and 3 from J, leaving 19 bases between them. The germline V gene encodes CDR1 SEHNR and CDR2 FQNEAQ (reference sequence). CDR3 length equals 17 residues.

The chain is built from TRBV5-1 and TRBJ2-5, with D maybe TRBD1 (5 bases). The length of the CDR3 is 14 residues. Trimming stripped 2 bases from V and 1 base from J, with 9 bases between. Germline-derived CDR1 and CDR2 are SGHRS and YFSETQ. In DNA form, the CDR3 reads TGCGCCAGCAGCTTACAGGACGTCCAAGAGACCCAGTACTTC. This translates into CASSLQDVQETQYF.

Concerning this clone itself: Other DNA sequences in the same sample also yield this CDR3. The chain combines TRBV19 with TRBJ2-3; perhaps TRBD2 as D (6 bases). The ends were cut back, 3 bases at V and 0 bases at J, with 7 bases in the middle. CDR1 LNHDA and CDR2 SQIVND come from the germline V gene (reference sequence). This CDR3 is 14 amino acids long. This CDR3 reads CASSIGGSTDTQYF. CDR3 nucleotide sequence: TGTGCCAGTAGTATCGGAGGGAGCACAGATACGCAGTATTTT.

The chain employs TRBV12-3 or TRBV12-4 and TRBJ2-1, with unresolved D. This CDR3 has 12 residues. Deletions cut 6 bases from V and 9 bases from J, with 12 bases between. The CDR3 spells CASSLPGREQFF. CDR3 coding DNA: TGTGCCAGCAGCCTACCCGGTCGTGAGCAGTTCTTC.

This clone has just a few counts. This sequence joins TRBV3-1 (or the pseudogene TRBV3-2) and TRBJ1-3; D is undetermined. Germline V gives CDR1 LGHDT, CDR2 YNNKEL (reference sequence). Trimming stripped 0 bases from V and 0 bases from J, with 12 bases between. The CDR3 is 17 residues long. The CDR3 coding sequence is TGTGCCAGCAGCCAAGATGATGGGCAGATCTCTGGAAACACCATATATTTT. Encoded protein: CASSQDDGQISGNTIYF.

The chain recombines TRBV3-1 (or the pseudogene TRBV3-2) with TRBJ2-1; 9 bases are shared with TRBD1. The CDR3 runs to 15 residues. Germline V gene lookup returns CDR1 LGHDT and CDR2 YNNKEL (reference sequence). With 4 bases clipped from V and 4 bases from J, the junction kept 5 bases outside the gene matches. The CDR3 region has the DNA TGTGCCAGCAGCCCGTCGGGACAGGGTTACAATGAGCAGTTCTTC. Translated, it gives CASSPSGQGYNEQFF.

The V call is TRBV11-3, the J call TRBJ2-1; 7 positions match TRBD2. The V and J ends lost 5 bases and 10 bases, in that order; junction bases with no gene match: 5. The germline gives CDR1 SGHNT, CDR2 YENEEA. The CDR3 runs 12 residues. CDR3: CASSTGLTEQFF. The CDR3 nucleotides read TGTGCCAGCAGCACGGGACTAACAGAGCAGTTCTTC.

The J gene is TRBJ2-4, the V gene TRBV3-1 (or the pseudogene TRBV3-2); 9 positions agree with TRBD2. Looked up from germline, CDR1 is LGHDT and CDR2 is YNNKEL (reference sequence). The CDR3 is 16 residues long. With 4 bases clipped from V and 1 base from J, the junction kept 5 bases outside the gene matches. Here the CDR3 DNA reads TGTGCCAGCAGCCCGACTAGCGGTTTGGCCAAAAACATTCAGTACTTC. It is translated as CASSPTSGLAKNIQYF.

As DNA, the CDR3 is TGTGCCAGTAGTATCGGACTAGCGGGGGAGCAGTTCTTC. It yields the protein CASSIGLAGEQFF. The chain couples TRBV19 to TRBJ2-1; TRBD2 matches at 12 bases. The CDR3 contains 13 residues. Looked up from germline, CDR1 is LNHDA and CDR2 is SQIVND (reference sequence). V lost 3 bases to trimming and J lost 10 bases; unmatched junction nucleotides: 1.

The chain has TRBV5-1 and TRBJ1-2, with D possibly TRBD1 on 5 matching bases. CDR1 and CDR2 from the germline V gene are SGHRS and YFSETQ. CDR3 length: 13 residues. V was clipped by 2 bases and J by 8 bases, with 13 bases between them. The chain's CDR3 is CASSFEGALGYTF. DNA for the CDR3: TGCGCCAGCAGCTTCGAAGGGGCCCTCGGCTACACCTTC. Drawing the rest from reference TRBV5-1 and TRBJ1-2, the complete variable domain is KAGVTQTPRYLIKTRGQQVTLSCSPISGHRSVSWYQQTPGQGLQFLFEYFSETQRNKGNFPGRFSGRQFSNSRSEMNVSTLELGDSALYLCASSFEGALGYTFGSGTRLTVV.

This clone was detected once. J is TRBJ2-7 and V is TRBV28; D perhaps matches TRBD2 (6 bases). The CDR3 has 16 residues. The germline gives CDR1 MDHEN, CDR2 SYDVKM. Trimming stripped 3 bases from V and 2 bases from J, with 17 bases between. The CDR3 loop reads CASSFKRAPLTYEQYF. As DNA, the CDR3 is TGTGCCAGCAGTTTCAAGCGGGCCCCGTTAACCTACGAGCAGTACTTC.

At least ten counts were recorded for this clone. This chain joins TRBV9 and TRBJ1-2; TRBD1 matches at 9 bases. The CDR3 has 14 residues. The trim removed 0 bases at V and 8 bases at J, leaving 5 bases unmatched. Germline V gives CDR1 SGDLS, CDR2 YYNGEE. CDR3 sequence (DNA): TGTGCCAGCAGCGTAGCCACAGGGGGCGACGGCTACACCTTC. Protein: CASSVATGGDGYTF.

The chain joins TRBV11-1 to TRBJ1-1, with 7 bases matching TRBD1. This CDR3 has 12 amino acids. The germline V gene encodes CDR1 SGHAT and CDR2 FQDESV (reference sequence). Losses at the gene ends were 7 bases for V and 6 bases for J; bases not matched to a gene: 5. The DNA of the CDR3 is TGTGCCAGCATCAATCAGGGGGCTGAAGCTTTCTTT. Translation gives CASINQGAEAFF.

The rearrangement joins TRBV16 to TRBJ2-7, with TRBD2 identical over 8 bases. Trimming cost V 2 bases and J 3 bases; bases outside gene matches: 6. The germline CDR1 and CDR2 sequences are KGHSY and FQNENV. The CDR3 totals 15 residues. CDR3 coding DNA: TGTGCCAGCAGCCAAGGGCAGCGGGAGTACTACGAGCAGTACTTC. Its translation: CASSQGQREYYEQYF.

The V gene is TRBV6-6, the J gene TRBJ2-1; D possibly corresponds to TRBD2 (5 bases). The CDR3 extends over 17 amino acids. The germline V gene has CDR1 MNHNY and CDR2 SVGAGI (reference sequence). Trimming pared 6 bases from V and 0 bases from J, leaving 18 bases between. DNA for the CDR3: TGTGCCAGCAGGCGAGGGAGTAGCAGGAGCTCCTACAATGAGCAGTTCTTC. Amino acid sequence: CASRRGSSRSSYNEQFF.

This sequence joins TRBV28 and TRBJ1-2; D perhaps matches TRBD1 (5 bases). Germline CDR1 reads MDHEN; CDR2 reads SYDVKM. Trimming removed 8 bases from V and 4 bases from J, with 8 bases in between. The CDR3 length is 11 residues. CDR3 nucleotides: TGTGCCAGCGGGGGACTCTATGGCTACACCTTC. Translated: CASGGLYGYTF.

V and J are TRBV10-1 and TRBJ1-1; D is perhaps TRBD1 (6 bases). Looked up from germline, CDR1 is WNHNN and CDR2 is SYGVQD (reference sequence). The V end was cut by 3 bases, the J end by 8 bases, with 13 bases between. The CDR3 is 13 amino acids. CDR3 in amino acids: CASSDGQGKEAFF. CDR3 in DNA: TGCGCCAGCAGTGATGGGCAGGGGAAAGAAGCTTTCTTT.

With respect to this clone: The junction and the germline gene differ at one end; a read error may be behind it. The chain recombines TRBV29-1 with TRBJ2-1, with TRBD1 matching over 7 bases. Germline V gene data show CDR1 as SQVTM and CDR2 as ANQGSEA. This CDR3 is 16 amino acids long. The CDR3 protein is CSVAFGTGASNNEQFF. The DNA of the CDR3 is TGCAGCGTTGCTTTCGGTACAGGGGCCTCCAACAATGAGCAGTTCTTC.

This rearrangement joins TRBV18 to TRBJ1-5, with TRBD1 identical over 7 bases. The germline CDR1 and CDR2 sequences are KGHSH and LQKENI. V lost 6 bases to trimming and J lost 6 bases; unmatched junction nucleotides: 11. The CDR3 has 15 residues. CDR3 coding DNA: TGTGCCAGCTCGCCAGGGACACAGGGGACTCAGCCCCAGCATTTT. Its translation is CASSPGTQGTQPQHF.